This TCR beta chain appears in the sequencing data of a study of shared clonotypes between healthy human individuals. Study-level background: Plates per donor: three CD4 naive, three CD4 memory, two CD8 naive, one CD8 memory.

A word on this clone: Other nucleotide sequences from this sample produce the same CDR3.

Profiled with immunoSEQ multiplex PCR; TCRdb holds only in-frame clones, not every one. The sample holds 2 million to 2.5 million clones, approximately 90% seen once. Germline trimming cut 4 bases from V and 3 bases from J; bases unmatched to any gene: 5. Germline loops: CDR1 SGHRS, CDR2 YFSETQ. The CDR3 has 14 amino acids. The split of CD4+ cells yielded CD45RA+ naive and CD45RA-negative memory subsets. The TCR was taken from a man aged 18 to 29 in good health. Some clones in this sample may be carry-over from other donors' samples. This sequence joins TRBV5-1 and TRBJ2-7, with TRBD1 identical over 9 bases. The sample consisted of naive CD4+ T cells from PBMCs. As for subset: CD45RA+ positively selected. The CDR3 DNA reads TGCGCCAGCAGCCGGGGACAGGGATTCTACGAGCAGTACTTC. Its translation: CASSRGQGFYEQYF.